The clone carrying this TCR beta chain was picked up many times. These data come from a study of T cells after posttransplantation cyclophosphamide. Measured with immunoSEQ multiplex PCR; TCRdb has only the in-frame clones, and not every one. The profile covers about 39,000 clones, none occurring a single time. Germline V lookup: CDR1 KGHSH, CDR2 LQKENI. Trimming pared 3 bases from V and 0 bases from J, leaving 6 bases between. This CDR3 spans 13 amino acids. The chain employs TRBV18 and TRBJ2-7; the D gene is possibly TRBD2 (5 bases). The sequence derives from a woman between 50 and 59 years old in good health and a related stem cell transplant donor. The material sequenced was PBMCs. In DNA form, the CDR3 reads TGTGCCAGCTCACCGGGGAGCTCCTACGAGCAGTACTTC. This gives the protein CASSPGSSYEQYF.